This T cell receptor (beta chain) came from a study of blood T cell repertoires in COVID-19. Overall study: COVID-19 samples collected from the United States, Italy and Spain covered acute and convalescent phases. PBMCs, B-cell-depleted T cells, or T cells provided the cDNA or gDNA that made up the material.

The CDR3 is made up of 15 amino acids. V was pared by 0 bases and J by 8 bases, with 16 bases between. Germline V gene lookup returns CDR1 LGHNA and CDR2 YSLEER. This clone was found a few times. In the original processing: Amplifying reference gene primers gave estimates of nucleated cell counts. Clones were sequenced by immunoSEQ multiplex PCR, and TCRdb holds only the in-frame ones, with some missing. Clone size and V and J calls were adopted from that table, with D and trimming inferred from the DNA. The repertoire has around 24,000 clones, 60% to 85% of them found once; the top ten carry approximately 15%.

The sequence was obtained from a man aged 80 or over with active or convalescent COVID-19. The sample consisted of peripheral blood. The chain carries TRBV4-3 and TRBJ1-2, with TRBD1 as a possible D gene (6 bases). CDR3: CASSQENTGSGGYTF. The CDR3 DNA sequence: TGCGCCAGCAGCCAAGAAAACACAGGGAGTGGAGGCTACACCTTC.